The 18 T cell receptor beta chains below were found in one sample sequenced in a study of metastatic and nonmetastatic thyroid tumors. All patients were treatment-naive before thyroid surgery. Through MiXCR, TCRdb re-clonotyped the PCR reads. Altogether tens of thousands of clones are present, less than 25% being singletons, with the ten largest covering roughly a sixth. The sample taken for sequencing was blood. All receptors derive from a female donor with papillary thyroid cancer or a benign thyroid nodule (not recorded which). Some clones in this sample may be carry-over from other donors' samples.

The CDR3 reads CAWRGTSVTGELFF. Here the CDR3 DNA reads TGTGCCTGGAGGGGGACTAGCGTTACCGGGGAGCTGTTTTTT. This sequence joins TRBV30 and TRBJ2-2, with 10 bases lining up with TRBD2. Germline trimming cut 3 bases from V and 5 bases from J; bases unmatched to any gene: 3. The CDR3 consists of 14 residues. Germline V gives CDR1 GTSNPN, CDR2 SVGIG (reference sequence).

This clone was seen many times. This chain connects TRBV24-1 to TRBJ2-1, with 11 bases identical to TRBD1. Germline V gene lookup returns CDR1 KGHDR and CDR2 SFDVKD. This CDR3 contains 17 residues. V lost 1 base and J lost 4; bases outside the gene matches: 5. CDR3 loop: CATSDFSRDRGYNEQFF. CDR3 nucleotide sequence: TGTGCCACCAGTGATTTCAGCCGGGACAGGGGGTACAATGAGCAGTTCTTC.

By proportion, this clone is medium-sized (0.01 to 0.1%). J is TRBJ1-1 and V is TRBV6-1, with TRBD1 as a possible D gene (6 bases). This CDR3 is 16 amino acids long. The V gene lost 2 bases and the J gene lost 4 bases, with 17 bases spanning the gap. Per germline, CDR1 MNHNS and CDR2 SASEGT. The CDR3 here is CASSEPHRAKSTEAFF. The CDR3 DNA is TGTGCCAGCAGTGAACCCCACAGGGCTAAATCCACTGAAGCTTTCTTT.

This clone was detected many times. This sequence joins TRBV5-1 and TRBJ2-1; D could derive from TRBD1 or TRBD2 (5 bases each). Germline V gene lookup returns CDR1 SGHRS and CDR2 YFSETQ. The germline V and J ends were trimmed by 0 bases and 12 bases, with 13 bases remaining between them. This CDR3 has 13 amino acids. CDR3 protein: CASSLGGPEGQFF. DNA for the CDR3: TGCGCCAGCAGCTTGGGGGGCCCTGAGGGGCAGTTCTTC.

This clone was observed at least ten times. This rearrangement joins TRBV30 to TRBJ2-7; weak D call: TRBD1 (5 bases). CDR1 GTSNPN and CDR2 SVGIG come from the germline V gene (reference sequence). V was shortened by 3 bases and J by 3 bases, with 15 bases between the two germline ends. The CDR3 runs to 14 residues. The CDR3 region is CAWSGHPYRYEQYF. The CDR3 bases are TGTGCCTGGAGCGGACACCCTTACCGCTACGAGCAGTACTTC.

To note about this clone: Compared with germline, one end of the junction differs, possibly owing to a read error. CDR3 amino acids: CASSVAGLSEETQYF. CDR3 bases: TGTGCCAGCAGCGTAGCTGGACTATCCGAAGAGACCCAGTATTTC. This sequence joins TRBV9 and TRBJ2-5; possibly TRBD2 for D (6 bases). Germline-derived CDR1 and CDR2 are SGDLS and YYNGEE. The CDR3 runs to 15 residues.

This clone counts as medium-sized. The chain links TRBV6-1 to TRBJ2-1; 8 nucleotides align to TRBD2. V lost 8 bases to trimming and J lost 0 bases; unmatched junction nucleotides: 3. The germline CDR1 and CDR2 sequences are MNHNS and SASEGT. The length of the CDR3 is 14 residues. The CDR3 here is CASPGGDSYNEQFF. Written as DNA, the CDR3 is TGTGCCAGCCCGGGGGGGGACTCCTACAATGAGCAGTTCTTC.

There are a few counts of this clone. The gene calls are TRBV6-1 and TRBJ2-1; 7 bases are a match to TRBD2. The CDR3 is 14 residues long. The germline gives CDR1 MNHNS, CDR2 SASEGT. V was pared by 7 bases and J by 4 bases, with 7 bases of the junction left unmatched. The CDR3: CASTRGSSYNEQFF. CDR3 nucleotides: TGTGCCAGCACTCGCGGGAGTAGTTACAATGAGCAGTTCTTC.

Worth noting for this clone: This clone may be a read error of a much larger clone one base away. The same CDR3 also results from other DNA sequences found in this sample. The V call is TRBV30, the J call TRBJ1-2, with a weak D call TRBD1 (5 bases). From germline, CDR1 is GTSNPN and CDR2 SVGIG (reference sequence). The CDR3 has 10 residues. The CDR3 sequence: CAWSVDGGGF. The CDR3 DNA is TGTGCCTGGAGTGTAGACGGGGGTGGATTC.

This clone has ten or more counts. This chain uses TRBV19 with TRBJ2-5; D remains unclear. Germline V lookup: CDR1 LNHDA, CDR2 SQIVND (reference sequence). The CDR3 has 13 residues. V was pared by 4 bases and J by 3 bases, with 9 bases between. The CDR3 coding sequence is TGTGCCAGTAGTAGAGACCTGGAAGAGACCCAGTACTTC. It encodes CASSRDLEETQYF.

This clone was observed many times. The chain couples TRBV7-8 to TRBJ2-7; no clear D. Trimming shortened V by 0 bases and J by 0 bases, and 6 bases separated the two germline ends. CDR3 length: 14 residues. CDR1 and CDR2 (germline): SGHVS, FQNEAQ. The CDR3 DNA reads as TGTGCCAGCAGCTTAGCGGGCCTCTCCTACGAGCAGTACTTC. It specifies CASSLAGLSYEQYF.

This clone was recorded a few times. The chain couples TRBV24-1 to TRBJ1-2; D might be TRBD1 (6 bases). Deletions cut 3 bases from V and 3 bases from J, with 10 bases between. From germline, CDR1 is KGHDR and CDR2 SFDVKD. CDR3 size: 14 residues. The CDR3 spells CATSDPDRDYGYTF. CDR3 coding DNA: TGTGCCACCAGTGATCCGGACAGAGACTATGGCTACACCTTC.

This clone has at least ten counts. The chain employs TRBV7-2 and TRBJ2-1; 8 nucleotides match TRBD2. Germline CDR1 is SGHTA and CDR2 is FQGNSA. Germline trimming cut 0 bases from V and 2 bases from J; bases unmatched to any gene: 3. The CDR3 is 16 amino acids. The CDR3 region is CASSLASGATYNEQFF. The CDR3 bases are TGTGCCAGCAGCTTAGCTAGCGGGGCCACCTACAATGAGCAGTTCTTC.

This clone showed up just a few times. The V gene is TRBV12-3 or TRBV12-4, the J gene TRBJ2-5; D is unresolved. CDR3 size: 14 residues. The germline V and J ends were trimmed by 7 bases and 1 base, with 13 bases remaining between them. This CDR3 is CASIPTVAQETQYF. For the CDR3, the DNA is TGTGCCAGCATCCCAACGGTGGCCCAAGAGACCCAGTACTTC.

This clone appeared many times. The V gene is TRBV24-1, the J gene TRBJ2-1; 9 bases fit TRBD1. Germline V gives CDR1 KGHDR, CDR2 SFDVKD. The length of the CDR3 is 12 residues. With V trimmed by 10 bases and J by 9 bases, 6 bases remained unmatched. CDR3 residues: CATRTGGGEQFF. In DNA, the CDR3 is TGTGCCACACGAACAGGGGGCGGTGAGCAGTTCTTC.

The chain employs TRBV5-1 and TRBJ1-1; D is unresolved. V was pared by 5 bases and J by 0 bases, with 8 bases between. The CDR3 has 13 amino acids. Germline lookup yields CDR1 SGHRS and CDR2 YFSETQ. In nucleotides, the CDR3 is TGCGCCAGCAGTACAGTTATGAACACTGAAGCTTTCTTT. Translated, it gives CASSTVMNTEAFF.

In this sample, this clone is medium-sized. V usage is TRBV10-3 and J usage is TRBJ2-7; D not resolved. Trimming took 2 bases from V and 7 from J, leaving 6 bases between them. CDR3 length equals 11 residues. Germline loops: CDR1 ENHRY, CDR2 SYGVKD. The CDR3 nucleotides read TGTGCCATCAGTGAGATGAAGGAGCAGTACTTC. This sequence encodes CAISEMKEQYF.

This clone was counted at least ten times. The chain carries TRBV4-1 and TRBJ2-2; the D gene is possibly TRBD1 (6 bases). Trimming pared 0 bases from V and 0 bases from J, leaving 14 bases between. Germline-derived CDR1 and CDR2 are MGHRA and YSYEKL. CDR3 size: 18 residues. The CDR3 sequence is CASSQELRGFTNTGELFF. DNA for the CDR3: TGCGCCAGCAGCCAAGAGCTCAGGGGCTTTACGAACACCGGGGAGCTGTTTTTT.